This T cell receptor (beta chain) was profiled in a study of blood T cell repertoires in COVID-19. Study context: From T cells, B-cell-depleted T cells, or PBMCs came the material, which was cDNA or gDNA.

This clone was counted only a few times. The V and J ends lost 1 base and 1 base, in that order; junction bases with no gene match: 0. The CDR3 has 14 residues. Germline CDR1 and CDR2: LNHNV and YYDKDF (reference sequence). How the authors handled the data: From reference gene primer amplification, estimates of nucleated cell counts were derived. Repertoires were generated with immunoSEQ multiplex PCR, while TCRdb's copy carries only in-frame clones and drops some. V, J and clone size were drawn from that table, and D and trimming were deduced from the DNA. In the table there are about 150,000 clones, 85% of which are singletons.

This clonotype was obtained from a woman aged 40 to 50 with active or convalescent COVID-19. The sample taken for sequencing was peripheral blood. This chain connects TRBV15 to TRBJ1-1, with TRBD1 identical over 7 bases. CDR3 protein: CATSRGQGNTEAFF. The CDR3 coding sequence is TGTGCCACCAGCAGAGGACAGGGGAACACTGAAGCTTTCTTT.